This record concerns one T cell receptor beta chain sequence. RNA was extracted with the RNeasy kit, and a quantity of about 0.45 to 1 ug was reverse transcribed using random hexamers. TCRdb independently ran MiXCR on the immunoSEQ multiplex PCR reads; one entry per CDR3 protein. The sample has 300,000 to 350,000 distinct CDR3 sequences, around 90% seen once. The data are from a study of CD8 T cells in Susac syndrome. The study sequenced TCR beta in blood CD8+ and CD4+ T cells. V lost 11 bases, J lost 5 bases, and 11 bases stayed unmatched. Per the germline V gene, CDR1 is SNHLY and CDR2 is FYNNEI. This CDR3 has 14 amino acids.

This chain connects TRBV2 to TRBJ1-4; 7 bases map to TRBD1. Sequencing input: CD4+ T cells from PBMCs. The sequence was obtained from a human donor with multiple sclerosis. The DNA of the CDR3 is TGTGCCTCCCGGCAGTCACAGGGGAATGAAAAACTGTTTTTT. Residues: CASRQSQGNEKLFF.